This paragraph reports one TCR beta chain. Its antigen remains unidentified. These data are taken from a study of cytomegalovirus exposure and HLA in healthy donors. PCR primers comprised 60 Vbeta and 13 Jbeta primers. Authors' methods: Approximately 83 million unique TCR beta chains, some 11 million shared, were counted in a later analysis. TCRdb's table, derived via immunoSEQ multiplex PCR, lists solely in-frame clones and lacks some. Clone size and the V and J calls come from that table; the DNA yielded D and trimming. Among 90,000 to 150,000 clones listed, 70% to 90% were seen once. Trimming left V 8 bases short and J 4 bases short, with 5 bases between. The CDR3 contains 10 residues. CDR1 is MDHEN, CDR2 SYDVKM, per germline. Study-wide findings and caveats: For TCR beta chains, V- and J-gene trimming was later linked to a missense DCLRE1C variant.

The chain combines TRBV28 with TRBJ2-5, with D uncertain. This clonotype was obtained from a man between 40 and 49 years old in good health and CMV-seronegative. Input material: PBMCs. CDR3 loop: CASGRETQYF. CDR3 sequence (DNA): TGTGCCAGCGGCCGAGAGACCCAGTACTTC.